Below, 18 T cell receptor beta chains from the same sample are listed, as sequenced in a study of PD-1 blockade in classical Hodgkin lymphoma. Method: immunoSEQ multiplex PCR; TCRdb's copy keeps in-frame clones and lacks some. The sample lists tens of thousands of clones; just over 75% were seen once. After autologous stem cell transplantation all patients relapsed, and prior brentuximab vedotin exposure differed between cohorts. Material: peripheral blood mononuclear cells (PBMCs), obtained before the second cycle of nivolumab. The receptors here all came from a human donor with classical Hodgkin lymphoma.

This rearrangement joins TRBV25-1 to TRBJ1-6; 7 bases map to TRBD1. Unmatched junction bases numbered 2, after V lost 6 bases and J lost 3 bases. Germline loops: CDR1 MGHDK, CDR2 SYGVNS. The CDR3 totals 14 residues. Here the CDR3 reads CASRTGNYNSPLHF. The CDR3 DNA reads as TGTGCCAGCAGGACAGGGAACTATAATTCACCCCTCCACTTT.

This clone was picked up a small number of times. This sequence joins TRBV11-3 and TRBJ2-7, with D tentatively TRBD1 (6 bases). The V end was cut by 0 bases, the J end by 2 bases, with 14 bases between. The germline CDR1 and CDR2 sequences are SGHNT and YENEEA. The CDR3 contains 16 residues. DNA for the CDR3: TGTGCCAGCAGCTTAGAGCAGACAGGCGGCACCTACGAGCAGTACTTC. Its protein is CASSLEQTGGTYEQYF. Supplemented by reference TRBV11-3 and TRBJ2-7, the full variable domain reads EAGVVQSPRYKIIEKKQPVAFWCNPISGHNTLYWYLQNLGQGPELLIRYENEEAVDDSQLPKDRFSAERLKGVDSTLKIQPAELGDSAVYLCASSLEQTGGTYEQYFGPGTRLTVT.

This chain connects TRBV5-1 to TRBJ1-4, with a weak D call TRBD1 (6 bases). Germline values: CDR1 SGHRS, CDR2 YFSETQ. V gave up 1 base and J gave up 11 bases, with 18 bases separating them. The length of the CDR3 is 15 residues. CDR3 bases: TGCGCCAGCAGCTTGCGCGGGGACACCCTAGGGAAACTGTTTTTT. Translated, it gives CASSLRGDTLGKLFF.

The chain employs TRBV30 and TRBJ2-5; D gene ambiguous. The ends were cut back, 2 bases at V and 3 bases at J, with 4 bases in the middle. The CDR3 is made up of 11 amino acids. CDR1 and CDR2 from the germline V gene are GTSNPN and SVGIG (reference sequence). The CDR3 loop reads CAWSHKETQYF. The CDR3 nucleotides are TGTGCCTGGAGTCATAAAGAGACCCAGTACTTC.

CDR3 amino acids: CASSYTGTGKGELFF. The DNA of the CDR3 is TGTGCCAGCAGCTACACCGGGACAGGGAAGGGGGAGCTGTTTTTT. The V and J genes are TRBV7-9 and TRBJ2-2; 9 nucleotides match TRBD1. Trimming cost V 4 bases and J 8 bases; bases outside gene matches: 8. Germline values: CDR1 SEHNR, CDR2 FQNEAQ (reference sequence). This CDR3 region has 15 residues. Supplemented by reference TRBV7-9 and TRBJ2-2, the full variable domain reads DTGVSQNPRHKITKRGQNVTFRCDPISEHNRLYWYRQTLGQGPEFLTYFQNEAQLEKSRLLSDRFSAERPKGSFSTLEIQRTEQGDSAMYLCASSYTGTGKGELFFGEGSRLTVL.

This clone was seen a few times. The CDR3 DNA is TGTGCCAGCAGCTTAAAGAACTGGGAGTCGAACTATGGCTACACCTTC. It translates to CASSLKNWESNYGYTF. This rearrangement joins TRBV7-9 to TRBJ1-2; D is unresolved. Trimming removed 2 bases at V and 2 bases at J, with 15 bases between. The V gene's germline CDR1 is SEHNR and CDR2 FQNEAQ (reference sequence). The CDR3 extends over 16 amino acids.

The gene calls are TRBV7-2 and TRBJ2-5; perhaps TRBD2 as D (6 bases). Germline values: CDR1 SGHTA, CDR2 FQGNSA. V was shortened by 5 bases and J by 2 bases, with 12 bases between the two germline ends. The CDR3 has 14 residues. For the CDR3, the DNA is TGTGCCAGCAGCGGAGGGGTTAGACAAGAGACCCAGTACTTC. It is translated as CASSGGVRQETQYF.

The chain combines TRBV7-2 with TRBJ2-1, with 9 nucleotides matching TRBD2. V was pared by 7 bases and J by 8 bases, with 15 bases of the junction left unmatched. CDR3 length: 16 residues. CDR1 and CDR2 from the germline V gene are SGHTA and FQGNSA. The CDR3 region has the DNA TGTGCCAGCACCCTATCTGGACCCGGGACTAGCTATGAGCAGTTCTTC. Translation: CASTLSGPGTSYEQFF. The full variable domain, with the rest looked up from reference TRBV7-2 and TRBJ2-1, is GAGVSQSPSNKVTEKGKDVELRCDPISGHTALYWYRQSLGQGLEFLIYFQGNSAPDKSGLPSDRFSAERTGGSVSTLTIQRTQQEDSAVYLCASTLSGPGTSYEQFFGPGTRLTVL.

The rearrangement links TRBV15 to TRBJ1-4, with TRBD1 matching 12 bases. Germline CDR1 and CDR2: LNHNV and YYDKDF (reference sequence). V trimming: 3 bases; J trimming: 7 bases; junction bases outside the gene matches: 12. The CDR3 loop spans 18 amino acids. The CDR3 nucleotides read TGTGCCACCAGCAGGGTTCCGGGACAGGGGGCCTTTGTTGAAAAACTGTTTTTT. Amino acids: CATSRVPGQGAFVEKLFF.

This chain joins TRBV12-2 and TRBJ1-1. TRBV12-2 is marked as a pseudogene. CDR3 length: 16 amino acids. The CDR3 nucleotides read TGTGCAAGTCGCTTGGGGCTGACCGGGGTCAGCACTGAAGCTTTCTTT. Translating gives CASRLGLTGVSTEAFF.

This clone was seen more than once but under ten times. V gene TRBV7-8 combines with J gene TRBJ1-1; no firm D call. V lost 5 bases and J 4 bases, leaving 17 bases between the germline ends. Germline lookup yields CDR1 SGHVS and CDR2 FQNEAQ. This CDR3 region has 15 residues. The DNA of the CDR3 is TGTGCCAGCAGCCCGGGGAGTGGGTCTGGCACTGAAGCTTTCTTT. Protein sequence: CASSPGSGSGTEAFF.

The J gene is TRBJ1-5, the V gene TRBV5-4; 9 bases map to TRBD1. Germline CDR1 is SGHNT and CDR2 is YYREEE (reference sequence). The CDR3 has 16 residues. V trimming: 4 bases; J trimming: 4 bases; junction bases outside the gene matches: 9. The CDR3 coding sequence is TGTGCCAGCAGCGTGCCGGGACAGGGTTGGAATCAGCCCCAGCATTTT. Translating gives CASSVPGQGWNQPQHF.

The chain links TRBV6-6 to TRBJ2-3; possibly TRBD2 for D (6 bases). Trimming pared 4 bases from V and 4 bases from J, leaving 6 bases between. CDR3 size: 12 residues. Per germline, CDR1 MNHNY and CDR2 SVGAGI (reference sequence). This CDR3 reads CASSSGADTQYF. As DNA, the CDR3 is TGTGCCAGCAGTTCGGGGGCAGATACGCAGTATTTT.

The V and J genes are TRBV2 and TRBJ2-7, with TRBD2 matching over 8 bases. The CDR3 sequence is 14 residues long. Per germline, CDR1 SNHLY and CDR2 FYNNEI. The V gene end was trimmed by 7 bases and the J gene end by 0 bases; junction bases not matched to a gene: 5. The CDR3 here is CASNLAGFSYEQYF. As DNA, the CDR3 is TGTGCCAGCAACCTAGCGGGTTTCTCCTACGAGCAGTACTTC.

V and J are TRBV7-2 and TRBJ2-7; 7 bases fit TRBD1. The CDR3 extends over 15 amino acids. The V and J ends lost 3 bases and 0 bases, in that order; junction bases with no gene match: 5. From germline, CDR1 is SGHTA and CDR2 FQGNSA. The CDR3 protein is CASSLVAGGSYEQYF. The CDR3 nucleotides read TGTGCCAGCAGCTTGGTCGCAGGGGGCTCCTACGAGCAGTACTTC.

The chain joins TRBV19 to TRBJ1-2; 8 nucleotides line up with TRBD1. This CDR3 region has 14 residues. Germline trimming cut 5 bases from V and 3 bases from J; bases unmatched to any gene: 5. In germline, CDR1 is LNHDA, CDR2 SQIVND (reference sequence). CDR3 coding DNA: TGTGCCAGTAGTTATTCGGGACAGGACTATGGCTACACCTTC. Translation: CASSYSGQDYGYTF.

V is TRBV5-1 and J is TRBJ1-1; 8 bases match TRBD1. Germline lookup yields CDR1 SGHRS and CDR2 YFSETQ. The CDR3 spans 14 residues. With V trimmed by 2 bases and J by 1 base, 1 base remained unmatched. The CDR3 DNA follows: TGCGCCAGCAGCTTCGGACAGGGGAACACTGAAGCTTTCTTT. It codes for CASSFGQGNTEAFF. Full variable domain (remainder filled in from reference TRBV5-1 and TRBJ1-1): KAGVTQTPRYLIKTRGQQVTLSCSPISGHRSVSWYQQTPGQGLQFLFEYFSETQRNKGNFPGRFSGRQFSNSRSEMNVSTLELGDSALYLCASSFGQGNTEAFFGQGTRLTVV.

The chain couples TRBV5-6 to TRBJ2-7; D is perhaps TRBD1 (6 bases). V lost 6 bases and J lost 3, with 13 bases in between. Germline loops: CDR1 SGHDT, CDR2 YYEEEE. CDR3 length: 13 amino acids. CDR3 nucleotide sequence: TGTGCCAGCACCTCTACAGGGCTCTACGAGCAGTACTTC. Its translation: CASTSTGLYEQYF. Complete variable domain (other parts from reference TRBV5-6 and TRBJ2-7): DAGVTQSPTHLIKTRGQQVTLRCSPKSGHDTVSWYQQALGQGPQFIFQYYEEEERQRGNFPDRFSGHQFPNYSSELNVNALLLGDSALYLCASTSTGLYEQYFGPGTRLTVT.